This paragraph reports one T cell receptor (beta chain). This was a deep-level run. The table came from immunoSEQ multiplex PCR; TCRdb's copy has only in-frame clones and leaves some out. The sample includes 550,000 to 600,000 clones, around 78% of them seen just once. For unsorted samples, genomic DNA was extracted from tens of millions of PBMCs. The source of the sample is a study of shared clonotypes between healthy human individuals. Background on the study: The people who gave samples were a couple of women and a few men aged 18 to 49.

This clonotype originated in a woman in her thirties or forties in good health. Some clones in this sample may be carry-over from other donors' samples. Source material: PBMCs.

DNA of the CDR3: TGTGCCATCAGTGACCCGAGGGACAACCCCTACGAGCAGTACTTC. This sequence encodes CAISDPRDNPYEQYF. V gene TRBV10-3 combines with J gene TRBJ2-7; D perhaps matches TRBD1 (6 bases). Trimming cost V 3 bases and J 2 bases, with 14 bases left between them. The CDR3 contains 15 residues. Germline lookup yields CDR1 ENHRY and CDR2 SYGVKD.